The present TCR beta chain was sequenced within a study of blood T cell repertoires in COVID-19. Study at large: Some COVID-19 samples were acute and others convalescent; all came from the United States, Italy and Spain. In each case, the material was cDNA or gDNA derived from T cells, B-cell-depleted T cells, or PBMCs.

The CDR3 runs to 16 residues. The germline gives CDR1 SGHTA, CDR2 FQGNSA. Trimming took 1 base from V and 2 from J; bases not matched to a gene: 3. The method was immunoSEQ multiplex PCR; TCRdb's version includes in-frame clones alone and lacks a portion of them. The sample lists some 40,000 clones; more than 70% were seen once. The origin of this receptor is a man between 70 and 80 years old with active COVID-19. The gene calls are TRBV7-2 and TRBJ2-7; TRBD2 agrees at 12 bases. The sample comprised peripheral blood. The CDR3 region has the DNA TGTGCCAGCAGCTTAGGCGGACTAGCGGGAACCTACGAGCAGTACTTC. This sequence encodes CASSLGGLAGTYEQYF.